The next 27 T cell receptor beta chains were all read from a single sample in a study of tumor-infiltrating lymphocytes in primary liver carcinoma (dated by TCRdb to 2016 to 2017). Without any cell sorting, total RNA and DNA were co-extracted from 20-30 mg of bulk tissue using the AllPrep DNA/RNA mini kit. For sequencing, an Illumina HiSeq 2500 was employed. TCRbeta-specific cDNA was reverse-transcribed from 500 ng total RNA using a constant-region primer and ProtoScript II reverse transcriptase. Construction of the TCRbeta libraries relied on three nested rounds of multiplex PCR, following a slightly modified ARM-PCR procedure. Each of the first two PCR rounds ran for approximately 10 cycles and used multiplex TRBV1-TRBV30 forward primers together with a Cbeta reverse primer. TCRdb passed the public sequencing reads through fastp at Q25 and MiXCR, retaining productive beta sequences. One record per CDR3 amino acid sequence lists the most common genes and DNA. The sample table lists 40,000 to 60,000 distinct CDR3 sequences, over 65% of them with a count of one. Jointly, the top ten make up around 28% of the sample.

Sequencing was performed on liver tumor tissue from sampling region 3. Sample cell subset or site, as interpreted from the label and publication: tumor region T3, left-lateral pole. All receptors come from a man in his forties with primary liver carcinoma and hepatitis B virus infection.

The V gene is TRBV11-2, the J gene TRBJ2-1; 7 bases align to TRBD2. V trimming: 7 bases; J trimming: 6 bases; junction bases outside the gene matches: 15. This CDR3 is built from 16 residues. The germline V gene encodes CDR1 SGHAT and CDR2 FQNNGV. The CDR3 loop is CASNFLLAGDFNEQFF. The CDR3 DNA reads as TGTGCCAGCAACTTTCTACTTGCGGGAGATTTCAATGAGCAGTTCTTC.

The chain employs TRBV11-2 and TRBJ2-1, with a possible D match to TRBD2 (6 bases). Germline V lookup: CDR1 SGHAT, CDR2 FQNNGV. The CDR3 runs to 16 residues. Trimming shortened V by 3 bases and J by 13 bases, and 25 bases separated the two germline ends. The DNA of the CDR3 is TGTGCCAGCAGCTTGGATATCGGACTAACTATGGGTGAACAGTTCTTC. As protein: CASSLDIGLTMGEQFF.

CDR3 DNA sequence: TGTGCCAGCAGGTTAACTGACACTGCCTACGGGCGGTACTTC. Protein: CASRLTDTAYGRYF. The chain uses TRBV11-2 and TRBJ2-7; no firm D call. The CDR3 is 14 amino acids. V shed 6 bases and J shed 12 bases, with 24 bases lying between them. CDR1 is SGHAT, CDR2 FQNNGV, per germline.

The chain combines TRBV6-5 with TRBJ2-7, with TRBD1 matching 7 bases. With 1 base clipped from V and 7 bases from J, the junction kept 7 bases outside the gene matches. The CDR3 sequence is 14 residues long. CDR1 is MNHEY and CDR2 is SVGAGI in the germline V gene. This chain's CDR3 is CASSYFGQDGEQYF. DNA for the CDR3: TGTGCCAGCAGTTACTTCGGACAGGATGGAGAGCAGTACTTC.

Comments on this clonotype: In this CDR3 the conserved last residue, phenylalanine or tryptophan, is missing, so a read error is likely. The V and J genes are TRBV6-5 and TRBJ2-7; D is unclear. Trimming left V 2 bases short and J 1 base short, with 6 bases between. This CDR3 comprises 13 residues. The germline V gene has CDR1 MNHEY and CDR2 SVGAGI. The CDR3 nucleotides are TGTGCCAGCAGTTACATACTTTCCTACGAGCAGTACATC. Its protein is CASSYILSYEQYI.

The count of this clonotype is one. A read error may be the cause here, since a much bigger clone is one base away. The rearrangement links TRBV18 to TRBJ2-4; D is undetermined. This CDR3 is built from 13 residues. Germline V lookup: CDR1 KGHSH, CDR2 LQKENI. The CDR3 protein is CVSSPLAKNIQYF. DNA of the CDR3: TGTGTCAGCTCACCACTAGCCAAAAACATTCAGTACTTC.

A note on this clonotype: This may arise from a read error, as a much more abundant clone is one base away. Since the CDR3 does not end with the conserved phenylalanine or tryptophan, this likely comes from a read error. The chain couples TRBV12-3 or TRBV12-4 to TRBJ1-5, with TRBD1 matching 8 bases. The CDR3 is made up of 14 amino acids. V was pared by 4 bases and J by 6 bases, with 5 bases of the junction left unmatched. The CDR3 here is CASSWTGLSQPQHL. DNA of the CDR3: TGTGCCAGCAGTTGGACAGGGCTTAGTCAGCCCCAGCATCTT.

This clonotype is a singleton in its sample. A read error may explain this, as a much larger clone is one base away. The chain links TRBV28 to TRBJ2-7; a weak D match, TRBD1 (5 bases). Germline CDR1 MDHEN, CDR2 SYDVKM. The CDR3 is made up of 15 amino acids. The CDR3 here is CASSTGSLGSYELYF. CDR3 DNA sequence: TGTGCCAGCAGCACAGGCAGCTTGGGCAGTTACGAGCTGTACTTC.

As concerns this clonotype: The junction does not match germline at one end; this may be a read error. The chain is built from TRBV12-3 or TRBV12-4 and TRBJ2-1; D not certain. The CDR3 length is 12 residues. The CDR3 region is CASSLLGNERFF. In DNA, the CDR3 is TGTGCCAGTAGTTTATTAGGGAATGAGCGGTTCTTC.

This clonotype was counted many times. This chain connects TRBV4-1 to TRBJ2-7, with 11 bases aligning to TRBD2. This CDR3 has 16 amino acids. Germline CDR1 is MGHRA and CDR2 is YSYEKL. J lost 7 bases, V lost 5 bases, and 13 bases had no gene match. The CDR3 loop is CASSATSGTGSGEQYF. The CDR3 DNA sequence: TGCGCCAGCAGCGCGACTAGCGGGACCGGCTCGGGGGAGCAGTACTTC.

The table lists this clonotype with a count of one. A much larger clone sits a single nucleotide away, making a read error possible. The chain joins TRBV24-1 to TRBJ2-1; D gene unclear. CDR1 is KGHDR, CDR2 SFDVKD, per germline. This CDR3 spans 13 amino acids. V lost 5 bases to trimming and J lost 8 bases, with 12 bases between them. The CDR3 is CATSGWDGDEQFF. The CDR3 bases are TGTGCCACCAGTGGCTGGGATGGGGATGAGCAGTTCTTC.

In its sample, this clonotype was seen many times. This sequence joins TRBV24-1 and TRBJ1-1; the D is unclear. This CDR3 is built from 13 residues. In germline, CDR1 is KGHDR, CDR2 SFDVKD. Trimming pared 3 bases from V and 1 base from J, leaving 5 bases between. CDR3 protein: CATSDSQNTEAFF. The CDR3 region has the DNA TGTGCCACCAGTGATAGTCAGAACACTGAAGCTTTCTTT.

For this clonotype: One end of the junction is discordant with germline, which a read error may explain. The genes are TRBV7-2 and TRBJ2-7, with 7 bases fitting TRBD1. The CDR3 runs 12 residues. Germline V lookup: CDR1 SGHTA, CDR2 FQGNSA. The CDR3 sequence: CASSLTGNEQYF. CDR3 DNA sequence: TGTGCCAGCAGCTTGACAGGGAACGAGCAGTATTTC.

As for this clonotype: Its ends do not fully match the called genes, so a read error is possible. The V and J genes are TRBV12-3 or TRBV12-4 and TRBJ1-5, with no clear D. This CDR3 comprises 14 residues. In DNA form, the CDR3 reads TGTACCAGCAGTTTACCGATTAGCAATGAGCCCCAACATTTT. It encodes CTSSLPISNEPQHF.

This sequence joins TRBV12-3 or TRBV12-4 and TRBJ1-1, with D tentatively TRBD1 (6 bases). The CDR3 covers 13 residues. Trimming removed 5 bases from V and 5 bases from J, with 12 bases in between. The CDR3 here is CASSRGGTTEAFF. The CDR3 region has the DNA TGTGCCAGCAGTCGTGGAGGGACAACTGAAGCTTTCTTT.

Worth noting for this clonotype: The junction does not match germline at one end; this may be a read error. The chain links TRBV12-3 or TRBV12-4 to TRBJ1-2; the D is unclear. This CDR3 is 15 amino acids long. DNA of the CDR3: TGTGCCAGCAGTATCTCATCGGTAGAGGACTACGGCTACACCTTC. It translates to CASSISSVEDYGYTF.

This clonotype was observed once. This chain joins TRBV5-1 and TRBJ2-7; maybe TRBD2 (5 bases). The V gene lost 9 bases and the J gene lost 10 bases, with 26 bases spanning the gap. Germline assignment: CDR1 SGHRS and CDR2 YFSETQ. The CDR3 runs to 14 residues. The CDR3: CATASLMGAFDQYF. CDR3 sequence (DNA): TGCGCCACCGCATCGCTGATGGGAGCTTTCGACCAGTACTTC.

This chain connects TRBV11-1 to TRBJ2-1, with TRBD2 matching over 7 bases. The CDR3 runs 17 residues. J gave up 5 bases and V 5 bases, and 15 bases lay outside the gene matches. Germline assignment: CDR1 SGHAT and CDR2 FQDESV (reference sequence). The CDR3 spells CASSMGPAGKIDNEQFF. The DNA for the CDR3 is TGTGCCAGCAGCATGGGACCAGCGGGAAAAATTGACAATGAGCAGTTCTTC.

The chain combines TRBV11-2 with TRBJ2-5; D is perhaps TRBD2 (6 bases). Germline lookup yields CDR1 SGHAT and CDR2 FQNNGV. The CDR3 sequence is 16 residues long. The V and J ends lost 7 bases and 0 bases respectively, with 18 bases between them. CDR3 in amino acids: CASKTRDSAHQETQYF. The CDR3 DNA follows: TGTGCCAGCAAAACCCGGGACTCGGCTCACCAAGAGACCCAGTACTTC.

For this clonotype: The missing conserved phenylalanine or tryptophan at the end of this CDR3 makes a read error likely. The chain is built from TRBV6-5 and TRBJ2-6, with 7 bases matching TRBD1. Per germline, CDR1 MNHEY and CDR2 SVGAGI. The ends lost 4 bases at V and 3 bases at J; junction bases unmatched: 9. The CDR3 runs 17 residues. The DNA of the CDR3 is TGTGCCAGCAGTTCTCCGGGACAGACATGTGGGGCCAACGTCCTGACTTCC. This gives the protein CASSSPGQTCGANVLTS.

At least ten counts were recorded for this clonotype. CDR3 amino acids: CASRGSGETQYF. DNA for the CDR3: TGTGCCAGCAGGGGGAGTGGAGAGACCCAGTACTTC. The genes are TRBV7-9 and TRBJ2-5; TRBD2 is a possible D gene (5 bases). The V and J ends lost 6 bases and 4 bases respectively, with 9 bases between them. Germline CDR1 SEHNR, CDR2 FQNEAQ (reference sequence). The CDR3 extends over 12 amino acids.

This clonotype came up a few times. The CDR3 coding sequence is TGTGCCAGCAGTTACTCGGAGACCCAGTACTTC. Translating it yields CASSYSETQYF. This chain links TRBV6-5 with TRBJ2-5; D is unresolved. The CDR3 sequence is 11 residues long. CDR1 is MNHEY, CDR2 SVGAGI, per germline. Trimming removed 0 bases from V and 5 bases from J, with 1 base in between.

Turning to this clonotype: One junction end disagrees with the germline gene, perhaps due to a read error. This chain connects TRBV4-1 to TRBJ2-3, with 7 bases aligning to TRBD2. Looked up from germline, CDR1 is MGHRA and CDR2 is YSYEKL. The CDR3 length is 17 residues. The CDR3 region is CASSQDYASGETDTQYF. The CDR3 region has the DNA TGCGCCAGCAGCCAAGATTATGCTAGCGGAGAAACAGACACGCAGTATTTT.

The chain carries TRBV28 and TRBJ2-7; no reliable D call. Germline CDR1 and CDR2: MDHEN and SYDVKM. The V end was cut by 8 bases, the J end by 0 bases, with 11 bases between. There are 13 residues in the CDR3. The CDR3 DNA reads TGTGCCAGCGGTATGGGGAACTCCTACGAGCAGTACTTC. This gives the protein CASGMGNSYEQYF.

Points on this clonotype: Sequence at one end of the junction differs from germline and may be a read error. This chain links TRBV11-1 with TRBJ2-7, with 8 bases matching TRBD1. CDR3 length: 14 residues. Looked up from germline, CDR1 is SGHAT and CDR2 is FQDESV (reference sequence). CDR3 sequence: CASSADRALYKQHF. The CDR3 nucleotides are TGTGCCAGCAGCGCGGACAGGGCGCTGTACAAGCAGCACTTC.

This clonotype was observed once. A much larger clone lies one base from this, so it may be a read error. The chain couples TRBV5-1 to TRBJ2-1; 7 bases are a match to TRBD2. V gave up 1 base and J gave up 0 bases; unmatched junction bases: 7. In germline, CDR1 is SGHRS, CDR2 YFSETQ. The CDR3 covers 17 residues. The CDR3 bases are TGCGCCAGCAGCTTGTTTAGCGGGTCCAGCTCCTACAATGAGCAGTTCTTC. It is translated as CASSLFSGSSSYNEQFF.

Comment on this clonotype: The CDR3 does not close with the conserved phenylalanine or tryptophan, likely indicating a read error. The chain is built from TRBV6-6 and TRBJ1-6; D possibly corresponds to TRBD1 (5 bases). V was trimmed by 10 bases and J by 5 bases, leaving 18 bases between them. From germline, CDR1 is MNHNY and CDR2 SVGAGI (reference sequence). The CDR3 has 15 residues. The DNA of the CDR3 is TGTGCCAACCAGGGTGGGGTAATAGATAATTCACCCCTCCACTCT. Its protein product is CANQGGVIDNSPLHS.